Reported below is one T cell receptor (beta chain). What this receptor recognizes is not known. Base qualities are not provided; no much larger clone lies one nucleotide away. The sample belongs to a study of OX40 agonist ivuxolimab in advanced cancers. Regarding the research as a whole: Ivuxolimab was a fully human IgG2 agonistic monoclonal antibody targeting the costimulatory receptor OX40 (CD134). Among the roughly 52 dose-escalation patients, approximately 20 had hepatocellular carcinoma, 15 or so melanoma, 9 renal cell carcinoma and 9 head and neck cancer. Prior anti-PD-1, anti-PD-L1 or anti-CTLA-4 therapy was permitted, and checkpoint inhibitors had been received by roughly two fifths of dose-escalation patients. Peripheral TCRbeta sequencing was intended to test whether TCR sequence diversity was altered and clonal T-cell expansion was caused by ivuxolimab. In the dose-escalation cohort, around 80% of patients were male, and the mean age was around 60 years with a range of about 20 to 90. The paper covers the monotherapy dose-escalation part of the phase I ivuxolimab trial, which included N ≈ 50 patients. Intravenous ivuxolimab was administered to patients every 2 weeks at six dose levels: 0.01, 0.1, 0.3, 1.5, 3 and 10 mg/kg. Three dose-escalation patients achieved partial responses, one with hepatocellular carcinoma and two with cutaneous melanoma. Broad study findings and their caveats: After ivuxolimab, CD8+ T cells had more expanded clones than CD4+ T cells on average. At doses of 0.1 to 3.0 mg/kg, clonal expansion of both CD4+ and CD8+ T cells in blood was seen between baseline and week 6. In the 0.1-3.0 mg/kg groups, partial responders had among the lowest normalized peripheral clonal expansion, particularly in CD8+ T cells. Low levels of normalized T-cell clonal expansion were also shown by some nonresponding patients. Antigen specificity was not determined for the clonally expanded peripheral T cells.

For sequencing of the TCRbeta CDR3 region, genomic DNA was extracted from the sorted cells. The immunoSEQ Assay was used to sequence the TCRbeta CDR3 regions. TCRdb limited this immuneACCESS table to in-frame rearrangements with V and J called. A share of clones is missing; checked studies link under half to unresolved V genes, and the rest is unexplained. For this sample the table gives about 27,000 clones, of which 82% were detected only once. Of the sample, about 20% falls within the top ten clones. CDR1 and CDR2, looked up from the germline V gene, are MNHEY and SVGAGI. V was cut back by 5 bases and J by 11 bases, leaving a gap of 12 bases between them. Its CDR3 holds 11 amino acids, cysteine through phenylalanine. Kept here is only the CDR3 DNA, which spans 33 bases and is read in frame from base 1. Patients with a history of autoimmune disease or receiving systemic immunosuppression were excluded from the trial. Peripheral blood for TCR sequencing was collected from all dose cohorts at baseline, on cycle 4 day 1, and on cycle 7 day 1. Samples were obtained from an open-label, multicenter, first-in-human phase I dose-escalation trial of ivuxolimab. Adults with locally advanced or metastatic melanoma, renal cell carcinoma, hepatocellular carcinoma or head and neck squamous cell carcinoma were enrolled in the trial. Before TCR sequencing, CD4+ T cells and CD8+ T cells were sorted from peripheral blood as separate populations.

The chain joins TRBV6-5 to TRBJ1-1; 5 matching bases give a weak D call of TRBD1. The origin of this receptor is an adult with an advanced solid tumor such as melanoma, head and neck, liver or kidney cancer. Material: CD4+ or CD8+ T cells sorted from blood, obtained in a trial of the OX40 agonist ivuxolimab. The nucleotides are TGTGCCAGCAGTCCGGGACTTCTGGCTTTCTTT. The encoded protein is CASSPGLLAFF.